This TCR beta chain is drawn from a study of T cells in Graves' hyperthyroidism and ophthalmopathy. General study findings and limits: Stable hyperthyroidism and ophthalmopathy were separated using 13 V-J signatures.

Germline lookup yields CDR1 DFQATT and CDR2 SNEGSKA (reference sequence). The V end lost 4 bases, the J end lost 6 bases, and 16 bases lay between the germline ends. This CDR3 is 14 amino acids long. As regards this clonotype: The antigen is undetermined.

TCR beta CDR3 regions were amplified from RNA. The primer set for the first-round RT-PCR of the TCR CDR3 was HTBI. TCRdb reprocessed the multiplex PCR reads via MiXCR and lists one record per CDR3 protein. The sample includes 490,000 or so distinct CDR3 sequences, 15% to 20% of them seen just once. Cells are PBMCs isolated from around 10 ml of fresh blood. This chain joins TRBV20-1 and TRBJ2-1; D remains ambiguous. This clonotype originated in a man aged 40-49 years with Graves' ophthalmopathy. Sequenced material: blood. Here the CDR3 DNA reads TGCAGTGCTATCGAACCCGGACCAGGCAATGAGCAGTTCTTC. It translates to CSAIEPGPGNEQFF.